This TCR beta chain stems from a study of regulatory T cells in long-lasting Graves disease. The germline gives CDR1 MNHEY, CDR2 SVGAGI. V trimming: 2 bases; J trimming: 0 bases; junction bases outside the gene matches: 3. The length of the CDR3 is 15 residues. Sample time point: newly diagnosed GD, antithyroid drugs for less than 3 months. The authors made the TCR library using RNA they extracted from PBMCs. Arm-PCR of CDR3 regions and iRepertoire HTBI primers were used to build TCR beta libraries. TCRdb reprocessed the multiplex PCR reads with MiXCR, giving one entry per CDR3 protein. The sample carries 450,000 to 600,000 distinct CDR3 sequences, around 15% recorded once. The same data also went into a second study, on T cells in Graves' hyperthyroidism and ophthalmopathy. That report adds: For Graves' hyperthyroidism to be stable, ophthalmopathy could not progress within 18 months.

The source material was peripheral blood mononuclear cells (PBMCs), sampled at new diagnosis, from a patient treated with antithyroid drugs. The receptor's source is a man aged 35 to 55 with Graves disease. V and J are TRBV6-5 and TRBJ2-7, with 8 nucleotides matching TRBD2. As DNA, the CDR3 is TGTGCCAGCAGTTACCGGGGGGGACCCTCCTACGAGCAGTACTTC. Residues: CASSYRGGPSYEQYF.